The clone carrying this T cell receptor beta chain showed up just a few times. Antigen: not known. Germline CDR1 is MNHEY and CDR2 is SMNVEV (reference sequence). This CDR3 region has 17 residues. V was shortened by 0 bases and J by 6 bases, with 19 bases between the two germline ends. This sample was taken from a study of identical twins. Study-level points and caveats: Zero-insertion findings could be partly confounded by invariant cells (MAIT and iNKT cells). Twins' excess sharing was less marked for out-of-frame beta sequences.

Only healthy Caucasians were included as donors. Unique molecular identifiers were in the cDNA, with template-switch universal primer binding. Each CDR3 protein gets one entry after TCRdb re-called the 5' RACE reads with MiXCR. The sample comprises roughly 570,000 distinct CDR3 sequences, around a tenth of which are singletons, and around 3.2% rests with the top ten. In addition, the sample was reused for a study of yellow fever vaccine responses in identical twins.

Sequencing input: PBMCs. The origin of this receptor is a woman between 18 and 29 years old in good health. The chain joins TRBV27 to TRBJ2-3, with D unclear. The CDR3 loop reads CASSLSWLSQVRDTQYF. DNA for the CDR3: TGTGCCAGCAGTTTATCTTGGTTGTCGCAGGTTCGCGATACGCAGTATTTT.